The clone carrying this TCR beta chain appeared a few times. Its cognate antigen is unknown. The sample belongs to a study of OX40 agonist ivuxolimab in advanced cancers. Overall study context: Head and neck, renal cell, melanoma or hepatocellular carcinoma were the cancers that dose-escalation patients had.

Here immunoSEQ multiplex PCR was the method, and the copy in TCRdb shows in-frame clones only, minus some. The repertoire includes about 50,000 clones, approximately 80% of them detected once, and more than 1.1% sits in the top ten. Regarding the study as a whole: Researchers report that CD8+ T cells had, on average, more expanded clones than CD4+.

V lost 1 base and J lost 7, with 13 bases in between. The length of the CDR3 is 15 residues. CDR1 is LGHNA and CDR2 is YSLEER in the germline V gene. The sequencing here drew on CD4+ or CD8+ T cells sorted from blood, taken in a trial of the OX40 agonist ivuxolimab. This chain uses TRBV4-3 with TRBJ1-4, with unresolved D. This sequence originates from an adult with an advanced solid tumor such as melanoma, head and neck, liver or kidney cancer. The CDR3 DNA reads as TGCGCCAGCAGCCAAGGACGAGTAGCCGTTGAAAAACTGTTTTTT. The encoded protein is CASSQGRVAVEKLFF.